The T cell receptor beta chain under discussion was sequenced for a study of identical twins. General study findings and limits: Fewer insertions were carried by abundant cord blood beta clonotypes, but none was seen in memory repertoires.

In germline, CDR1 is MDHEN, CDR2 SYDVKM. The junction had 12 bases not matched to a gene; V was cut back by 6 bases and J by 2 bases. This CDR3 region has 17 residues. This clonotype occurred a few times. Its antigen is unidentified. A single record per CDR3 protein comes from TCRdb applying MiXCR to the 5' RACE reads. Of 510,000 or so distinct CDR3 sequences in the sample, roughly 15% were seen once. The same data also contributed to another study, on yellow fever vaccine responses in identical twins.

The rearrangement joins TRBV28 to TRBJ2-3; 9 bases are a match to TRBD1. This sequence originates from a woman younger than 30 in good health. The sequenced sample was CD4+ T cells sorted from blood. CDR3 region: CASRSPGQGLATDTQYF. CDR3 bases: TGTGCCAGCAGGTCACCGGGACAGGGCCTGGCCACAGATACGCAGTATTTT.